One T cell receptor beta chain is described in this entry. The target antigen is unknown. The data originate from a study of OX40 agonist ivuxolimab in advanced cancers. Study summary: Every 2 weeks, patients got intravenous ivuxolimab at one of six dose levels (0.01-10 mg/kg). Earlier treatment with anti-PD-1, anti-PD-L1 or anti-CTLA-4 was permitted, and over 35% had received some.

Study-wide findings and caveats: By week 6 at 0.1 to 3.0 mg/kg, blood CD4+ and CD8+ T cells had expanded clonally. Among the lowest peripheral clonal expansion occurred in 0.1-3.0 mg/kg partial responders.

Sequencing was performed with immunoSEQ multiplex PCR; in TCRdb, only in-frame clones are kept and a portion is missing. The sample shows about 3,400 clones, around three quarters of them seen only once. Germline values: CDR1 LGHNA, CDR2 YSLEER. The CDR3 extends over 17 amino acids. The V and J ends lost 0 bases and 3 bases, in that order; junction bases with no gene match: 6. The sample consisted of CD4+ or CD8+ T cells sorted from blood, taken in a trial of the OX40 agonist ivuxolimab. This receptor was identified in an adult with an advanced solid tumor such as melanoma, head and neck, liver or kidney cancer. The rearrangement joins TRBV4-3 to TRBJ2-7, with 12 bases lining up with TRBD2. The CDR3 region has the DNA TGCGCCAGCAGCCAAGATATAGGACTAGCGGGAAGCTACGAGCAGTACTTC. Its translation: CASSQDIGLAGSYEQYF.